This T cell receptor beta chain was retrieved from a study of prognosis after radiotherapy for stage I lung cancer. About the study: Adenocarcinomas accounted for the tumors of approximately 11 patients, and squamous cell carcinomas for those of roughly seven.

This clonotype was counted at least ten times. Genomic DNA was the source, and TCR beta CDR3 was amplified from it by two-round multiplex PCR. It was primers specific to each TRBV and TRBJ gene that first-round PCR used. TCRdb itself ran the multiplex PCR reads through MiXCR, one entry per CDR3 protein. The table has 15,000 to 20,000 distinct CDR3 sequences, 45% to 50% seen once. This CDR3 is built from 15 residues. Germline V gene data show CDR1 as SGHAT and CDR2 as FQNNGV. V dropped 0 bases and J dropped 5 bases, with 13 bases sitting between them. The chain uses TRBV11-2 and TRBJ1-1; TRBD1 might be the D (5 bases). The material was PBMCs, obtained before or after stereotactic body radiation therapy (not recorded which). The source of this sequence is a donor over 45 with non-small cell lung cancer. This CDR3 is CASSLEVGGRTEAFF. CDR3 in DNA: TGTGCCAGCAGCTTAGAGGTTGGGGGGAGAACTGAAGCTTTCTTT.